Described below is a single TCR beta chain sequence and its context. This clone has a handful of counts. What this receptor recognizes is not known. No much larger clone is present one base from it, and per-base qualities are unavailable. The entire isolated RNA was reverse transcribed using the High Capacity cDNA Reverse Transcription Kit, and thus expressed TCRB transcripts were sequenced. Naive, central memory and regulatory T cell samples underwent deep immunoSEQ sequencing, averaging about 3.57 million total reads per sample. After sorted cells were lysed in RLT buffer, RNA was extracted with DNase-treated RNeasy Micro or Mini kits, with the choice depending on cell number. To prevent cross-contamination, every cell subset was processed on its own, while patient and healthy donor samples were processed together. Using the immunoSEQ multiplex PCR, TCRB sequences were amplified from cDNA into 87-bp fragments spanning the CDR3 region. Sequencing of the amplicons was done on the Illumina HiSeq platform. The paper's data handling went like this. Synthetic template baselines were used to correct PCR bias computationally, reads within Hamming distance 2 were collapsed together, and singletons that could not be merged were discarded. Reads were aligned to IMGT to assign V, D and J genes, CDR3 length, and insertions or deletions at six rearrangement sites. Within each subset, clonotype counts were normalized to sorted cell number, after which true diversity and Gini coefficients were computed with the tcR R package. Repertoire sharing was quantified using the overlap coefficient calculated on TCRB nucleotide sequences. TCRdb's version of the immuneACCESS table is confined to in-frame rearrangements and falls short of the full clone set. An unresolved V gene accounts for under half of the shortfall where checked; the remainder is of unknown origin. D and trimming were read from the DNA, whereas the V and J calls and clone size are those reported in that table. The table for this sample lists about 320,000 clones; around 15% of them were counted only once. 6.7% of the sample is taken by the ten largest.

From each donor, a single peripheral blood sample of about 110 mL on average was drawn into heparinised tubes. A BD FACSAria II was used to sort naive, central memory, regulatory and stem cell-like memory CD4+ T cells with a panel that included CD45RO, CCR7, CD25, CD127, CD95 and CD27. All sorted populations exceeded 95% purity. PBMCs were isolated right away by Lymphoprep density gradient centrifugation and were stained directly, without culture. So that batch effects would be minimized, each experiment stained and sorted samples in pairs, pairing one healthy donor with one patient. The germline V gene provides CDR1 SGHDN and CDR2 FVKESK. Germline trimming amounts to 8 bases on V and 3 bases on J, with 16 as the count of junction bases outside the gene matches. The CDR3 sequence holds 16 residues, the cysteine and valine included. The sequence is cut down to CDR3 DNA, 48 bases in frame from base 1.

The sample is drawn from a study of beta chain features in type 1 diabetes (dated by TCRdb to the late 2010s). Study-level background: No differences in mean age, gender distribution, total cell number or subset yield were found between patients and healthy donors. Naive and central memory subsets were obtained from all 30 or so donors, but regulatory and stem cell-like memory subsets were isolated from only 8 patients and roughly 8 healthy donors. In the study, TCRB repertoires of sorted circulating CD4+ T cell subsets from recently diagnosed type 1 diabetes patients were compared with those of matched healthy donors. A total of some 110 million sorted cells were examined across all samples, and a strong correlation was observed between cell number per subset and RNA yield.

Paper-wide results and their limitations: Shorter templates might have been favored by PCR, but patient and control samples were amplified and corrected together, so both groups would have been affected equally by any skew. Because cDNA was sequenced instead of genomic DNA, activated cells with high expression could be over-represented, although the groups did not differ in activation or CD3 levels. A moderate but significant shortening of TCRB CDR3 length was observed in type 1 diabetes patients in all four CD4+ subsets. Naive, central memory and regulatory TCRB repertoires appeared to be more alike among patients than among healthy donors. Patients with type 1 diabetes made fewer insertions and deleted more nucleotides at VDJ recombination sites, implying thymic rearrangement abnormalities. HLA sub-analyses involved small numbers of individuals, so any influence of HLA type on TCRB rearrangement remained unresolved.

This TCR was recovered from a man aged 25-45 years in good health. The sequenced sample was central memory CD4+ T cells from blood. Here the chain combines TRBV14 and TRBJ2-7; the central 7 bases match TRBD2. The CDR3 has the sequence CASLGALCGSNYEQYV. DNA sequence: TGTGCCAGCTTAGGGGCCCTATGCGGGAGTAACTACGAGCAGTACGTC.